This is a list of T cell receptor beta chains from one sample in a study of blood T cell repertoires in COVID-19. Here immunoSEQ multiplex PCR was the method, and the copy in TCRdb shows in-frame clones only, minus some. The sample lists tens of thousands of clones, less than 80% occurring once. Sequenced material: peripheral blood. These receptors were collected from a man in his fifties or sixties with acute or convalescent COVID-19. The CDR3 runs from the conserved cysteine through the conserved F or W. Fields, in order: clone size, V gene, D gene, J gene, CDR3 DNA, CDR3 protein. A D gene is named only where the DNA matches it firmly. Rows may omit the clone size; those that give it use once, few, many or a size class.

-	TRBV2	TRBD1	TRBJ1-4	TGTGCCAGCAGTGTACAGGGGTTTAATGAAAAACTGTTTTTT	CASSVQGFNEKLFF
-	TRBV19	-	TRBJ1-2	TGTGCCAGCGCAAGGGATGGGGGCGGCTATGGCTACACCTTC	CASARDGGGYGYTF
once	TRBV27	TRBD2	TRBJ2-7	TGTGCCAGCAGTGTGGGACTAGCGGGAGGGTACTCCTACGAGCAGTACTTC	CASSVGLAGGYSYEQYF
-	TRBV19	TRBD2	TRBJ2-1	TGTGCCAGTAGCCTTTACGGACTAGCCCACAATGAGCAGTTCTTC	CASSLYGLAHNEQFF
-	TRBV6-4	-	TRBJ1-5	TGTGCCAGGATGGGACAAGATAGCAATCAGCCCCAGCATTTT	CARMGQDSNQPQHF
-	TRBV9	TRBD1	TRBJ2-7	TGTGCCAGCAGCGTAGGGGCAGGGGGCCCCTACGAGCAGTACTTC	CASSVGAGGPYEQYF
-	TRBV5-1	-	TRBJ2-5	TGCGCCAGCAGCTTGATCGGGATAGAGACCCAGTACTTC	CASSLIGIETQYF
few	TRBV27	TRBD1	TRBJ1-2	TGTGCCATCCGGACAGGTGGCTACACCTTC	CAIRTGGYTF
-	TRBV2	TRBD2	TRBJ2-3	TGTGCCAGCCTCGTGACTAGCGGGAGGCCAGATACGCAGTATTTT	CASLVTSGRPDTQYF
few	TRBV5-1	-	TRBJ2-5	TGCGCCAGCAGCTTGTCTCAAGAGACCCAGTACTTC	CASSLSQETQYF
-	TRBV3-1/TRBV3-2	-	TRBJ1-5	TGTGCCAGCAGCCAAGATGGGCGAATTACCCGGGGAAATCAGCCCCAGCATTTT	CASSQDGRITRGNQPQHF
-	TRBV9	-	TRBJ2-6	TGTGCCAGCAGCTCCAGGGGTTACGGGGCCAACGTCCTGACTTTC	CASSSRGYGANVLTF
-	TRBV5-1	-	TRBJ2-6	TGCGCCAGCAGCGTCAACTCTGGGGCCAACGTCCTGACTTTC	CASSVNSGANVLTF
-	TRBV19	-	TRBJ1-1	TGTGCCAGTAGTAGGAAGGGGTACACTGAAGCTTTCTTT	CASSRKGYTEAFF
-	TRBV30	-	TRBJ1-6	TGTGCCTGGAGTGTACGAGAAAGGGGCTCACCCCTCCACTTT	CAWSVRERGSPLHF
-	TRBV6-2/TRBV6-3	-	TRBJ2-3	TGTGCCAGCAGTCTCTCAAGCGGATATAGCGCGAGCACAGATACGCAGTATTTT	CASSLSSGYSASTDTQYF
-	TRBV2	-	TRBJ1-1	TGTGCCAGCAGTGCAGATCTTATGAACACTGAAGCTTTCTTT	CASSADLMNTEAFF
-	TRBV7-2	-	TRBJ2-3	TGTGCCAGCAGCTTACGGGGTCCCGCAGATACGCAGTATTTT	CASSLRGPADTQYF
-	TRBV6-5	TRBD1	TRBJ1-4	TGTGCCAGCGCCTCGGGACAGAAACTGTTTTTT	CASASGQKLFF
-	TRBV7-9	TRBD1	TRBJ1-5	TGTGCCAGCAGCCCCATGGCCGGGACAGGGCTTCAGCCCCAGCATTTT	CASSPMAGTGLQPQHF
-	TRBV29-1	TRBD1	TRBJ1-3	TGCAGCGTTGGACAGGGGCACTCTGGAAACACCATATATTTT	CSVGQGHSGNTIYF
-	TRBV7-9	-	TRBJ1-1	TGTGCCAGCAGCAGCTCAGGAGGGGACTACACTGAAGCTTTCTTT	CASSSSGGDYTEAFF
-	TRBV18	TRBD1	TRBJ1-5	TGTGCCAGCTCACCCACAGGGGGCGGAGATCAGCCCCAGCATTTT	CASSPTGGGDQPQHF
-	TRBV24-1	TRBD2	TRBJ2-3	TGTGCCACCAGTGGGCTAGCGGGATCAGATACGCAGTATTTT	CATSGLAGSDTQYF
few	TRBV12-2	-	TRBJ1-6	TGTGCAAGTCGCTTAGAGAAATGCTCGAGCTCCTATAATTCACCCCTCCACTTT	CASRLEKCSSSYNSPLHF
-	TRBV7-9	-	TRBJ1-4	TGTGCCAGCAGTGACGACAGGCTTCGGGCAACTAATGAAAAACTGTTTTTT	CASSDDRLRATNEKLFF
-	TRBV2	-	TRBJ1-1	TGTGCCAGCAGTGAAGAAGGGGCGAGAACTGAAGCTTTCTTT	CASSEEGARTEAFF
-	TRBV6-2/TRBV6-3	TRBD1	TRBJ2-5	TGTGCCAGCAGTTACGGACAGGGTAGGAAAGAGACCCAGTACTTC	CASSYGQGRKETQYF
-	TRBV6-4	-	TRBJ2-1	TGTGCCAGCAGTGAATACTCCTACAATGAGCAGTTCTTC	CASSEYSYNEQFF
-	TRBV3-1/TRBV3-2	-	TRBJ2-5	TGTGCCAGCAGCCAAGTCGCGGAGGAAGAGACCCAGTACTTC	CASSQVAEEETQYF
-	TRBV5-8	-	TRBJ1-3	TGTGCCAGCAGCCCAAGACAGCTTAGCTCTGGAAACACCATATATTTT	CASSPRQLSSGNTIYF
-	TRBV7-8	TRBD1	TRBJ1-2	TGTGCCAGCAGCTTATGGCCAGGGGGTGTAACTGGTTATGGCTACACCTTC	CASSLWPGGVTGYGYTF
-	TRBV7-9	-	TRBJ2-7	TGTGCCAGCAGCTTAGGGGGGACTGTGGTCCCCTACGAGCAGTACTTC	CASSLGGTVVPYEQYF
-	TRBV7-9	TRBD2	TRBJ2-2	TGTGCCAGCAGCTTTGGGACTAGCGGGCACACCGGGGAGCTGTTTTTT	CASSFGTSGHTGELFF
-	TRBV7-8	-	TRBJ1-3	TGTGCCAGTCAGGGGCTAGGTTTGAATTCTGGAAACACCATATATTTT	CASQGLGLNSGNTIYF
-	TRBV30	-	TRBJ1-2	TGTGCCTGGAGTGGGCCTTCTAACTATGGCTACACCTTC	CAWSGPSNYGYTF
-	TRBV5-4	TRBD1	TRBJ1-2	TGTGCCAGCAGCCTCAATCAGGGGGCGGTTGGCTACACCTTC	CASSLNQGAVGYTF
-	TRBV7-3	-	TRBJ2-1	TGTGCCAGCAGCTCCAACGGGTTCAATGAGCAGTTCTTC	CASSSNGFNEQFF
-	TRBV19	-	TRBJ1-3	TGTGCCAGTAGTCAATACGGGGGAGCTGGAAACACCATATATTTT	CASSQYGGAGNTIYF
-	TRBV28	TRBD2	TRBJ2-1	TGTGCCAGCACCTCCCTCGCGGGAGGGAAGATGAATGAGCAGTTCTTC	CASTSLAGGKMNEQFF
-	TRBV7-9	-	TRBJ1-4	TGTGCCAGCAGCCCGAGATTACAGGAAAAACTGTTTTTT	CASSPRLQEKLFF
-	TRBV30	TRBD2	TRBJ2-1	TGTGCCTGCCAACTAGCGCCCGTCTCCTACAATGAGCAGTTCTTC	CACQLAPVSYNEQFF
-	TRBV18	-	TRBJ1-5	TGTGCCAGCTCACCACAAAGGTCGGGGAGCGGCGTTCAGCCCCAGCATTTT	CASSPQRSGSGVQPQHF
-	TRBV21-1	-	TRBJ1-2	TGTGCCAGACGGACAGGGGGGTATGGCTACACCTTC	CARRTGGYGYTF
few	TRBV6-5	-	TRBJ2-7	TGTGCCAGCAGGATTCAGGCCTACGAGCAGTACTTC	CASRIQAYEQYF